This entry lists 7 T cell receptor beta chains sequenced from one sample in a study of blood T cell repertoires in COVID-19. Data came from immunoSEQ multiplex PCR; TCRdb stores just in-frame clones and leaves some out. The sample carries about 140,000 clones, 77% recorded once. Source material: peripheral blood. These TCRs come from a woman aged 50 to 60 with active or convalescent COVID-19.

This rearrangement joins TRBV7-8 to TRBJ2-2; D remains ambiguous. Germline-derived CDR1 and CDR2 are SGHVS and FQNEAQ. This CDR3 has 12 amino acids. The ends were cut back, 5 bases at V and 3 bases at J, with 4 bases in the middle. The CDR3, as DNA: TGTGCCAGCAGCCCAGACACCGGGGAGCTGTTTTTT. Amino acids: CASSPDTGELFF.

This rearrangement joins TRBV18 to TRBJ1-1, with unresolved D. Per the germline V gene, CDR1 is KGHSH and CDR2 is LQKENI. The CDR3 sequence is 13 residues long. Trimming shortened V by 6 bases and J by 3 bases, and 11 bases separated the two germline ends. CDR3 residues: CASSPDSYTEAFF. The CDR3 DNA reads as TGTGCCAGCTCCCCGGACTCATACACTGAAGCTTTCTTT.

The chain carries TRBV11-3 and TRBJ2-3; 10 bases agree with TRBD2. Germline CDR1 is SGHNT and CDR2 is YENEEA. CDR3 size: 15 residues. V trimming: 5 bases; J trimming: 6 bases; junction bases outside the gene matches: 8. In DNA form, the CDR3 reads TGTGCCAGCAGCCCGCGGACTAGCGGTAGGGATACGCAGTATTTT. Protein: CASSPRTSGRDTQYF.

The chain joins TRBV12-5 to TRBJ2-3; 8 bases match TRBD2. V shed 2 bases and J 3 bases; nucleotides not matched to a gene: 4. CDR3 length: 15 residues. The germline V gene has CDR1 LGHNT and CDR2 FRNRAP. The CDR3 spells CASGLRSGGTDTQYF. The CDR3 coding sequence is TGTGCTAGTGGTTTGAGAAGCGGGGGAACAGATACGCAGTATTTT.

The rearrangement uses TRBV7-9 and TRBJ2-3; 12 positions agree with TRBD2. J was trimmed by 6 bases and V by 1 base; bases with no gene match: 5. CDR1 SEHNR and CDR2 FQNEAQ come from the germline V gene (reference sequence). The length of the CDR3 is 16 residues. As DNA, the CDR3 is TGTGCCAGCAGCTTAGACCCCACTAGCGGGAGGGATACGCAGTATTTT. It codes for CASSLDPTSGRDTQYF.

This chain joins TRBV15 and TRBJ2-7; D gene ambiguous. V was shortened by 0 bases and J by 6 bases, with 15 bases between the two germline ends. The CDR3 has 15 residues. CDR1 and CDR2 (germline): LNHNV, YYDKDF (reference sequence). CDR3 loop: CATSRDPSRLGEQYF. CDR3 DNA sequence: TGTGCCACCAGCAGAGATCCGTCCAGGTTAGGCGAGCAGTACTTC.

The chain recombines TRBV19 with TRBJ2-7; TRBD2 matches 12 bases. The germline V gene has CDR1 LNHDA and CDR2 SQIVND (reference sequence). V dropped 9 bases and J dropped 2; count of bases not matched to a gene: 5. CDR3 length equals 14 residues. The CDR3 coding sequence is TGTGCCAGCGCACTAGCGGGGGGCACCTACGAGCAGTACTTC. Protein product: CASALAGGTYEQYF.